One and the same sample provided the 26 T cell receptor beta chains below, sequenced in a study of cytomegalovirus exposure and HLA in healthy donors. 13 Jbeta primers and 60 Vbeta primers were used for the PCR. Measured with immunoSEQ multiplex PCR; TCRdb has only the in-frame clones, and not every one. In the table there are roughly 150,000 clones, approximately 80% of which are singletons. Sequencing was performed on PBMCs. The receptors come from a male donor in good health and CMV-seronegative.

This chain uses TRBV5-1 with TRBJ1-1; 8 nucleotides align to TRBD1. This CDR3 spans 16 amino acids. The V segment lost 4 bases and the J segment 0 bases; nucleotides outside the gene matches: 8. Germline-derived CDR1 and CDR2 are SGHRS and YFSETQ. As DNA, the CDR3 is TGCGCCAGCAGCACAGCCGGGACAGGCGTGAACACTGAAGCTTTCTTT. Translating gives CASSTAGTGVNTEAFF.

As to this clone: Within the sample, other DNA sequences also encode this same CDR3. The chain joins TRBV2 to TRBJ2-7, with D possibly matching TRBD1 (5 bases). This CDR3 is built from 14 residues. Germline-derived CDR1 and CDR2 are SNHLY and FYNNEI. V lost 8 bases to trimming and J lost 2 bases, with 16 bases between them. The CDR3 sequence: CASGRGRQTYEQYF. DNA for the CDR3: TGTGCCAGCGGAAGGGGTAGGCAGACCTACGAGCAGTACTTC.

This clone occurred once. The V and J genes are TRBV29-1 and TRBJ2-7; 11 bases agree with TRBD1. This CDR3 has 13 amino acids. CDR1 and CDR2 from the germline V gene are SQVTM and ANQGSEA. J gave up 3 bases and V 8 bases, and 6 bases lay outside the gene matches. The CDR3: CSTSGTGGYEQYF. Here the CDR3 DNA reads TGCAGCACCTCCGGGACAGGGGGCTACGAGCAGTACTTC.

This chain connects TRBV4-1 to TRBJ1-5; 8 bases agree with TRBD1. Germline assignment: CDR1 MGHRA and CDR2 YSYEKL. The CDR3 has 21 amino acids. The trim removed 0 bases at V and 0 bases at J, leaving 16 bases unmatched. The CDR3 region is CASSQDWVTGGYISSNQPQHF. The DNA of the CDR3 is TGCGCCAGCAGCCAAGATTGGGTCACAGGGGGATACATCTCTAGCAATCAGCCCCAGCATTTT.

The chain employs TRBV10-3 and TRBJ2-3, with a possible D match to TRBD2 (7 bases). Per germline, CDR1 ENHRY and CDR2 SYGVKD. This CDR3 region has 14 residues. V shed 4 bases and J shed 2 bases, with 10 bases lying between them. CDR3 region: CAISAAGATDTQYF. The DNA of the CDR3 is TGTGCCATCAGTGCGGCGGGGGCCACAGATACGCAGTATTTT.

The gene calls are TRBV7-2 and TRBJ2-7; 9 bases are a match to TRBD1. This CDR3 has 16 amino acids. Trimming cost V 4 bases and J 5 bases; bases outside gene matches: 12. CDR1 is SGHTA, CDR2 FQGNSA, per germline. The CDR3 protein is CASSWATGTGSHEQYF. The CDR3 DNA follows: TGTGCCAGCAGCTGGGCCACCGGGACAGGGAGCCACGAGCAGTACTTC.

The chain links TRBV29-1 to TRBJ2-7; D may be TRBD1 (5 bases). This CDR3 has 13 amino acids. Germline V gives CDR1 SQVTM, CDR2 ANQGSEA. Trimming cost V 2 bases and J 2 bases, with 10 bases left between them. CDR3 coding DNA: TGCAGCGTTGAACGGGCAGGGCCCTACGAGCAGTACTTC. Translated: CSVERAGPYEQYF.

The DNA of the CDR3 is TGCAGCGTTGCTAGGAACACCGGGGAGCTGTTTTTT. Its protein is CSVARNTGELFF. The chain links TRBV29-1 to TRBJ2-2; D not resolved. This CDR3 comprises 12 residues. The germline V gene encodes CDR1 SQVTM and CDR2 ANQGSEA. Trimming shortened V by 4 bases and J by 1 base, and 4 bases separated the two germline ends.

CDR3 sequence: CASSLGQGEANTGELFF. The DNA for the CDR3 is TGTGCCAGCAGCTTGGGACAGGGAGAGGCGAACACCGGGGAGCTGTTTTTT. The chain uses TRBV11-1 and TRBJ2-2, with 9 nucleotides matching TRBD1. Germline V gene lookup returns CDR1 SGHAT and CDR2 FQDESV (reference sequence). The CDR3 totals 17 residues. J gave up 0 bases and V 3 bases, and 5 bases lay outside the gene matches.

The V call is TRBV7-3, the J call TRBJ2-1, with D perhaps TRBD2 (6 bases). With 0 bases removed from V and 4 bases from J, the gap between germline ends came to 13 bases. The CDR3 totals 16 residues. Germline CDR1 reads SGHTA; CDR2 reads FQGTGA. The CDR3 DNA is TGTGCCAGCAGCTTAACGGGTCGGACTACATACAATGAGCAGTTCTTC. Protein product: CASSLTGRTTYNEQFF.

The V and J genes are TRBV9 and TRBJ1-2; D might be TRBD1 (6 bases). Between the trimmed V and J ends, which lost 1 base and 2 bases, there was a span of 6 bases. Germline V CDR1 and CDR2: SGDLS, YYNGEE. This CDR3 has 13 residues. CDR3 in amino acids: CASSVTGNYGYTF. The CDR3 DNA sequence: TGTGCCAGCAGCGTAACAGGGAACTATGGCTACACCTTC.

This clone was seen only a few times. CDR3 DNA: TGCGCCAGCAGCCAAGATGGGGAGGGGACTGAAGCTTTCTTT. This sequence encodes CASSQDGEGTEAFF. The chain recombines TRBV4-3 with TRBJ1-1, with a tentative D call TRBD1 (5 bases). Trimming stripped 0 bases from V and 5 bases from J, with 10 bases between. The CDR3 is 14 amino acids. In germline, CDR1 is LGHNA, CDR2 YSLEER.

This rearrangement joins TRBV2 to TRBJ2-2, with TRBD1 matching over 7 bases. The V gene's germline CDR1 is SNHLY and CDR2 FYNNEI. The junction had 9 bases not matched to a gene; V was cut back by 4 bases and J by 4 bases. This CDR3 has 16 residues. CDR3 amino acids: CASSGLGGVGTGELFF. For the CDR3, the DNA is TGTGCCAGCAGTGGCCTAGGGGGCGTGGGCACCGGGGAGCTGTTTTTT.

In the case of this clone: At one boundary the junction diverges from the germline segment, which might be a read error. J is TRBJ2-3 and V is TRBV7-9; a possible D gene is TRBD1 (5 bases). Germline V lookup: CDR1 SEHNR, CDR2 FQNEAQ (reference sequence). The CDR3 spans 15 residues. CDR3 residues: CTSSSPFRGTDTQYF. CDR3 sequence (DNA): TGTACCAGCAGCTCACCGTTTAGGGGAACAGATACGCAGTATTTT. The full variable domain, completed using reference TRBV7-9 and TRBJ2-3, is DTGVSQNPRHKITKRGQNVTFRCDPISEHNRLYWYRQTLGQGPEFLTYFQNEAQLEKSRLLSDRFSAERPKGSFSTLEIQRTEQGDSAMYLCTSSSPFRGTDTQYFGPGTRLTVL.

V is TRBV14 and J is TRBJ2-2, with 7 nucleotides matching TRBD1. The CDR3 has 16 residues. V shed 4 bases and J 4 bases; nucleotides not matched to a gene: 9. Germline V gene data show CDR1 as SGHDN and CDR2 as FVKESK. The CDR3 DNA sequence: TGTGCCAGCAGCCTTCGGACAGGCCTGTTCACCGGGGAGCTGTTTTTT. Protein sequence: CASSLRTGLFTGELFF.

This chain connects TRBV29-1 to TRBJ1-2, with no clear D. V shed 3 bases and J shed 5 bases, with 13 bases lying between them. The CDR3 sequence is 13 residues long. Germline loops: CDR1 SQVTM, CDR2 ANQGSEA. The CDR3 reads CSVDARGGYGYTF. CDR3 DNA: TGCAGCGTTGATGCCCGCGGCGGGTATGGCTACACCTTC.

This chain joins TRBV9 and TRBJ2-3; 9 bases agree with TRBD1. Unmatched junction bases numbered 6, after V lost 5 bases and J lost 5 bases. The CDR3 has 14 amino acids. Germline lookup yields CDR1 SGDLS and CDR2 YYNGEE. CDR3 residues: CASSGQGTVDTQYF. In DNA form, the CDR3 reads TGTGCCAGCAGTGGACAGGGGACCGTAGATACGCAGTATTTT.

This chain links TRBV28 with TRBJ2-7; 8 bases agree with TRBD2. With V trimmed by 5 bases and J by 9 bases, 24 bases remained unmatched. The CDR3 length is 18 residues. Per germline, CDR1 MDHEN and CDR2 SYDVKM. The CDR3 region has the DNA TGTGCCAGCAGTCACCCGGTTCGAGCGGGGGACCCTGCCGGCGGGCAGTACTTC. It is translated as CASSHPVRAGDPAGGQYF.

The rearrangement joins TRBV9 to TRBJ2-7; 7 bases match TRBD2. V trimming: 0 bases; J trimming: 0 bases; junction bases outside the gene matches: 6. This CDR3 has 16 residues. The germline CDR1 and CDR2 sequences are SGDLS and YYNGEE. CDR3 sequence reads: CASSVGEGGSSYEQYF. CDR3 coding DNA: TGTGCCAGCAGCGTAGGAGAGGGCGGGAGCTCCTACGAGCAGTACTTC. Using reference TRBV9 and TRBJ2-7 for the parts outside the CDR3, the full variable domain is DSGVTQTPKHLITATGQRVTLRCSPRSGDLSVYWYQQSLDQGLQFLIQYYNGEERAKGNILERFSAQQFPDLHSELNLSSLELGDSALYFCASSVGEGGSSYEQYFGPGTRLTVT.

The CDR3 sequence is CAISESARPQSSGNTIYF. The CDR3, as DNA: TGTGCCATCAGTGAGTCTGCCAGGCCCCAGAGCTCTGGAAACACCATATATTTT. This rearrangement joins TRBV10-3 to TRBJ1-3; D is unclear. This CDR3 has 18 amino acids. Deletions cut 0 bases from V and 0 bases from J, with 15 bases between. CDR1 is ENHRY, CDR2 SYGVKD, per germline.

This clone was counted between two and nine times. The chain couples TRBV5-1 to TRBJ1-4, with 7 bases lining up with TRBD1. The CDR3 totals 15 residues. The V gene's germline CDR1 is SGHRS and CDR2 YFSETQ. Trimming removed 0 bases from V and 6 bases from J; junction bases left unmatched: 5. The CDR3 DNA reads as TGCGCCAGCAGCTTGGAGGACAGGAGCGATGAAAAACTGTTTTTT. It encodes CASSLEDRSDEKLFF.

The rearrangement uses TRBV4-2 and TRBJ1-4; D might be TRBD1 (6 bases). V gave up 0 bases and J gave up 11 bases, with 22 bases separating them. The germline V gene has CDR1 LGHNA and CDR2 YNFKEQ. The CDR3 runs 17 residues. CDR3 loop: CASSQELSGGGAPKLFF. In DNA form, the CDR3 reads TGTGCCAGCAGCCAAGAGCTTTCGGGAGGGGGAGCCCCCAAACTGTTTTTT.

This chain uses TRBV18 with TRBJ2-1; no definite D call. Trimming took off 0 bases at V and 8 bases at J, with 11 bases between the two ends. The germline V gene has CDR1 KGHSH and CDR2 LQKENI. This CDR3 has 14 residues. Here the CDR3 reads CASSPPTRGDEQFF. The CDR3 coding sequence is TGTGCCAGCTCACCACCGACGCGCGGCGATGAGCAGTTCTTC. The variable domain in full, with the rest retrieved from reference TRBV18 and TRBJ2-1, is NAGVMQNPRHLVRRRGQEARLRCSPMKGHSHVYWYRQLPEEGLKFMVYLQKENIIDESGMPKERFSAEFPKEGPSILRIQQVVRGDSAAYFCASSPPTRGDEQFFGPGTRLTVL.

In DNA form, the CDR3 reads TGCAGCGCCGCGACAGGGGGCGGAAAAGAGACCCAGTACTTC. Its protein is CSAATGGGKETQYF. This chain links TRBV29-1 with TRBJ2-5, with 10 bases identical to TRBD1. This CDR3 has 14 residues. Per germline, CDR1 SQVTM and CDR2 ANQGSEA. With V trimmed by 7 bases and J by 3 bases, 8 bases remained unmatched.

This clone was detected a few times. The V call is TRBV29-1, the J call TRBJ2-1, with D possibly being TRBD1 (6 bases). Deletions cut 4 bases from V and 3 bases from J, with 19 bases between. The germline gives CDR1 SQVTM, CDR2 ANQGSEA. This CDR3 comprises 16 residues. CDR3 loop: CSVAGRSRGNYNEQFF. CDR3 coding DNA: TGCAGCGTTGCGGGCCGTTCGAGGGGGAACTACAATGAGCAGTTCTTC.

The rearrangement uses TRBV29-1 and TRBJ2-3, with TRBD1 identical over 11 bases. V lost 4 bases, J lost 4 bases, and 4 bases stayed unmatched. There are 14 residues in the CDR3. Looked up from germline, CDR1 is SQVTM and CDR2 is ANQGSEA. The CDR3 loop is CSVVPGQGADTQYF. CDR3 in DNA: TGCAGCGTTGTCCCGGGACAGGGGGCAGATACGCAGTATTTT.